The rows below give T cell receptor beta chains drawn from one sample of a study of radiotherapy plus CTLA-4 blockade in lung cancer. Measured with immunoSEQ multiplex PCR; TCRdb has only the in-frame clones, and not every one. The sample shows about 90,000 clones, around 81% of them seen only once. Sequences were derived from peripheral blood, sampled from a patient treated with radiotherapy plus ipilimumab. These receptors were obtained from a human donor with non-small cell lung cancer that progressed on radiotherapy plus ipilimumab. Both conserved end residues are part of each CDR3. Fields, in order: J gene, V gene, D gene, clone size, CDR3 protein, CDR3 DNA. D genes are given only for firm matches. Expanded clones are given a class, and other clones once, few, many or no size at all.

>TRBJ2-2|TRBV7-3|-|-
CASSSGSGELFF
TGTGCCAGCAGCTCAGGGTCCGGGGAGCTGTTTTTT
>TRBJ2-4|TRBV6-5|TRBD2|-
CASSPGTSGNIQYF
TGTGCCAGCAGTCCCGGGACTAGCGGAAACATTCAGTACTTC
>TRBJ2-1|TRBV2|TRBD1|-
CASRLDRSSYNEQFF
TGTGCCAGCAGATTGGACAGGAGCTCCTACAATGAGCAGTTCTTC
>TRBJ1-1|TRBV6-5|-|once
CASRRTVLPEAFF
TGTGCCAGCAGGCGGACAGTCCTCCCTGAAGCTTTCTTT
>TRBJ1-1|TRBV25-1|TRBD1|once
CASSETLAGGTEAFF
TGTGCCAGCAGTGAAACTTTGGCAGGGGGCACTGAAGCTTTCTTT
>TRBJ2-7|TRBV11-2|-|-
CASSFLKYEQYF
TGTGCCAGCAGCTTCCTAAAATACGAGCAGTACTTC
>TRBJ2-1|TRBV2|-|-
CASSDLARSYNEQFF
TGTGCCAGCAGTGATCTAGCGCGCTCCTACAATGAGCAGTTCTTC
>TRBJ1-2|TRBV7-2|-|-
CASSPPGGPALYGYTF
TGTGCCAGCAGCCCACCGGGGGGTCCGGCTCTATATGGCTACACCTTC
>TRBJ2-7|TRBV11-3|TRBD1|-
CASSTTGLDEQYF
TGTGCCAGCAGCACGACAGGGCTCGACGAGCAGTACTTC
>TRBJ2-1|TRBV9|TRBD2|-
CASSLSGLAGEGEQFF
TGTGCCAGCAGCCTCAGTGGTCTAGCGGGAGAGGGTGAGCAGTTCTTC
>TRBJ1-1|TRBV7-9|TRBD1|-
CASRGQAGEAFF
TGTGCCAGCAGGGGACAGGCGGGTGAAGCTTTCTTT
>TRBJ2-2|TRBV5-1|-|-
CASREQGYTGELFF
TGCGCCAGCAGGGAACAGGGTTACACCGGGGAGCTGTTTTTT
>TRBJ2-3|TRBV6-4|-|-
CASSHGSMSTDTQYF
TGTGCCAGCAGTCACGGGTCTATGAGCACAGATACGCAGTATTTT
>TRBJ1-2|TRBV19|-|-
CASSIGHTNYGYTF
TGTGCCAGTAGTATAGGACATACTAACTATGGCTACACCTTC
>TRBJ1-1|TRBV7-8|-|-
CASSLGGMNTEAFF
TGTGCCAGCAGCTTGGGGGGAATGAACACTGAAGCTTTCTTT
>TRBJ2-2|TRBV7-7|TRBD2|-
CASSPGLAGGTGELFF
TGTGCTAGCAGCCCGGGACTAGCGGGAGGCACCGGGGAGCTGTTTTTT
>TRBJ2-3|TRBV7-6|-|-
CASSLGVREGGLDTQYF
TGTGCCAGCAGCTTAGGGGTGAGAGAGGGCGGGCTTGATACGCAGTATTTT
>TRBJ1-6|TRBV5-4|-|-
CASSLGQGTNSPLHF
TGTGCCAGCAGCTTGGGCCAGGGAACTAATTCACCCCTCCACTTT
>TRBJ2-5|TRBV6-1|-|few
CASSADGTAGETQYF
TGTGCCAGCAGTGCTGACGGGACCGCCGGGGAGACCCAGTACTTC
>TRBJ2-2|TRBV11-3|TRBD1|-
CASSLATGAAGELFF
TGTGCCAGCAGCTTAGCTACAGGGGCTGCCGGGGAGCTGTTTTTT